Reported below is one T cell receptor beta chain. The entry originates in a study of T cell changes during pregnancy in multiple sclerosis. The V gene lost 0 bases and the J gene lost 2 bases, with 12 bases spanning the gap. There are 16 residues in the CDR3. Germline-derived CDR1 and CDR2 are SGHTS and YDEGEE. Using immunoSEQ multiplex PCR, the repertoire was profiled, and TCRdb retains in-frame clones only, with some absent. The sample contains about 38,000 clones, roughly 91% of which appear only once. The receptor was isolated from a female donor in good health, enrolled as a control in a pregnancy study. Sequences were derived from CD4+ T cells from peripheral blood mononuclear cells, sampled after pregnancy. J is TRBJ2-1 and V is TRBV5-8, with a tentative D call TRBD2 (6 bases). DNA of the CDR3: TGTGCCAGCAGCTTGGATCGGGGGTCGACCTACAATGAGCAGTTCTTC. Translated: CASSLDRGSTYNEQFF.